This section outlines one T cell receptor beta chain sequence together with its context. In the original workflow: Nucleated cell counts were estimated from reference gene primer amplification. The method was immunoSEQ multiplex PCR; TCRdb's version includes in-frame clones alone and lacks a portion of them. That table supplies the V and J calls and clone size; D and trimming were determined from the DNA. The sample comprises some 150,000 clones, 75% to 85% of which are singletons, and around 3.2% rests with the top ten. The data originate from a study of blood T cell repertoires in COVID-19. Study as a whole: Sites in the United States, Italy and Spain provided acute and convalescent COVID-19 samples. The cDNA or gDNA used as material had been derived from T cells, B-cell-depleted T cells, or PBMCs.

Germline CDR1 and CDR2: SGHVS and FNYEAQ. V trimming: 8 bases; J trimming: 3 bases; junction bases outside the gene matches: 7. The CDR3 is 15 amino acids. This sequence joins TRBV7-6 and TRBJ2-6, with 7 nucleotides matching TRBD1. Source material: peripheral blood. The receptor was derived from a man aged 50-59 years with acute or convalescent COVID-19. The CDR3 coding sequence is TGTGCCAGCGGCGCCAGGGGGAATGGGGCCAACGTCCTGACTTTC. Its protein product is CASGARGNGANVLTF.